This T cell receptor (beta chain) was sequenced during a study of vaccination and CD4 T cells after COVID-19. Study-level background: Sampling that followed vaccination took place a median about 70 days after dose two, within a range of 14 to 241.

This clonotype has only a few counts. Its cognate antigen is unknown. Treatment described: approximately 10-day PBMC culture with coronavirus spike peptide pools or control peptides (ViraFEST assay). CDR1 and CDR2 (germline): SGHTA, FQGTGA. The length of the CDR3 is 15 residues. Germline trimming cut 6 bases from V and 7 bases from J; bases unmatched to any gene: 8. Cultured CD4+ T-cell DNA underwent Oncomine TCR Beta short-read sequencing. TCRdb reprocessed the PCR reads with MiXCR, giving one entry per CDR3 protein. The table lists over 10,000 distinct CDR3 sequences, 55% to 70% of them singletons. This chain joins TRBV7-3 and TRBJ1-6; 8 nucleotides line up with TRBD1. Sample: CD4+ T cells from blood, cultured in vitro. This receptor was taken from a human donor who had recovered from COVID-19. The CDR3 nucleotides read TGTGCCAGCAGTAAAACGACAGGGGCCAATTCACCCCTCCACTTT. It is translated as CASSKTTGANSPLHF.